The 20 T cell receptor beta chains below all came from one sample that was sequenced in a study of cytotoxic CD8 clonotypes in ibrutinib-treated CLL (dated by TCRdb to the early 2020s). Library generation was performed with the immunoSEQ multiplex PCR assay. TCRdb obtained this table from immuneACCESS and retained in-frame rearrangements with V and J assigned. These tables miss some clones; where compared with another copy, unresolved V genes account for less than half of the shortfall, and the remainder is unexplained. The sample table contains under 200,000 clones; only one count was recorded for about four fifths of them. The ten biggest clones cover 3.5% to 5.5% of the sample. The time point label, as the study defines it: approximately 25 months on ibrutinib. Material: PBMCs, obtained after 24 months of ibrutinib treatment. All receptors derive from a human donor with chronic lymphocytic leukemia.

The count of this clone is one. This chain uses TRBV7-3 with TRBJ1-1; no clear D gene. V gave up 4 bases and J gave up 0 bases, with 6 bases separating them. Germline V lookup: CDR1 SGHTA, CDR2 FQGTGA. The length of the CDR3 is 13 residues. The CDR3 sequence is CASSSYMNTEAFF. CDR3 nucleotide sequence: TGTGCCAGCAGCTCTTATATGAACACTGAAGCTTTCTTT.

The V and J genes are TRBV18 and TRBJ1-5; 9 positions match TRBD1. Losses at the gene ends were 5 bases for V and 5 bases for J; bases not matched to a gene: 1. Germline V CDR1 and CDR2: KGHSH, LQKENI. The CDR3 spans 13 residues. The CDR3 here is CASSGDRDQPQHF. CDR3 bases: TGTGCCAGCTCAGGGGACAGGGATCAGCCCCAGCATTTT.

The chain combines TRBV6-6 with TRBJ1-2, with D possibly TRBD1 on 6 matching bases. Germline V CDR1 and CDR2: MNHNY, SVGAGI (reference sequence). Trimming pared 3 bases from V and 2 bases from J, leaving 7 bases between. The CDR3 covers 13 residues. The CDR3 coding sequence is TGTGCCAGCAGTTATCAGGGGAACTATGGCTACACCTTC. This gives the protein CASSYQGNYGYTF.

V gene TRBV7-9 combines with J gene TRBJ2-7; the match to TRBD1 covers 9 bases. The CDR3 totals 15 residues. V shed 5 bases, J shed 2 bases, and the junction held 7 bases outside the gene matches. The germline gives CDR1 SEHNR, CDR2 FQNEAQ (reference sequence). CDR3 region: CASSPRQGDAYEQYF. CDR3 DNA sequence: TGTGCCAGCAGCCCGAGACAGGGGGATGCCTACGAGCAGTACTTC.

The DNA for the CDR3 is TGTGCCAGCAGCCCGTACATCTTGGGGGGAGAGCAGTACTTC. Its translation is CASSPYILGGEQYF. This chain uses TRBV7-2 with TRBJ2-7; the D gene is possibly TRBD2 (6 bases). Per the germline V gene, CDR1 is SGHTA and CDR2 is FQGNSA. Trimming stripped 5 bases from V and 7 bases from J, with 18 bases between. CDR3 length equals 14 residues.

The CDR3: CASSQGNRVVGQGNTIYF. The CDR3 coding sequence is TGTGCCAGCAGCCAAGGAAATAGGGTGGTCGGACAAGGAAACACCATATATTTT. The chain is built from TRBV4-2 and TRBJ1-3; maybe TRBD1 (5 bases). Between the trimmed V and J ends, which lost 1 base and 4 bases, there was a span of 20 bases. In germline, CDR1 is LGHNA, CDR2 YNFKEQ. The length of the CDR3 is 18 residues.

The chain combines TRBV12-5 with TRBJ2-3, with a possible D match to TRBD1 (6 bases). The V end lost 1 base, the J end lost 4 bases, and 9 bases lay between the germline ends. The CDR3 sequence is 14 residues long. CDR1 and CDR2 from the germline V gene are LGHNT and FRNRAP. Here the CDR3 DNA reads TGTGCTAGTGGTTTGGGGACAGAGTCAGATACGCAGTATTTT. As protein: CASGLGTESDTQYF.

In DNA form, the CDR3 reads TGCGCCAGCAGCCTGGGAAGAGCCCTAAGTGATGAAAAACTGTTTTTT. This sequence encodes CASSLGRALSDEKLFF. This chain connects TRBV4-1 to TRBJ1-4; no clear D gene. CDR1 and CDR2 (germline): MGHRA, YSYEKL. Trimming took 4 bases from V and 6 from J, leaving 18 bases between them. The CDR3 is 16 residues long.

The DNA of the CDR3 is TGCAGCGTTGAGGGGGCTGGAAACACCATATATTTT. Protein sequence: CSVEGAGNTIYF. The V call is TRBV29-1, the J call TRBJ1-3, with D possibly TRBD1 on 5 matching bases. From germline, CDR1 is SQVTM and CDR2 ANQGSEA. This CDR3 region has 12 residues. Trimming took off 3 bases at V and 2 bases at J, with 5 bases between the two ends.

The chain joins TRBV19 to TRBJ1-4; 7 bases are shared with TRBD1. V was clipped by 5 bases and J by 7 bases; unmatched bases: 10. The CDR3 contains 15 residues. Per germline, CDR1 LNHDA and CDR2 SQIVND (reference sequence). The CDR3 region is CASSPYRGPVEKLFF. The CDR3 coding sequence is TGTGCCAGTAGTCCCTACAGGGGACCTGTTGAAAAACTGTTTTTT.

The J gene is TRBJ2-1, the V gene TRBV9; TRBD2 aligns across 14 bases. Germline V gene lookup returns CDR1 SGDLS and CDR2 YYNGEE. V shed 5 bases and J 0 bases; nucleotides not matched to a gene: 4. CDR3 length: 17 residues. The CDR3 DNA follows: TGTGCCAGCAGTAGGACTAGCGGGGGGAGCTCCTACAATGAGCAGTTCTTC. As protein: CASSRTSGGSSYNEQFF.

V usage is TRBV7-2 and J usage is TRBJ2-1; weak D call: TRBD2 (5 bases). The CDR3 extends over 16 amino acids. From germline, CDR1 is SGHTA and CDR2 FQGNSA. Trimming cost V 2 bases and J 7 bases, with 18 bases left between them. DNA for the CDR3: TGTGCCAGCAGCTTACCCAGAGGGTACTCCGCAAATGAGCAGTTCTTC. This codes for CASSLPRGYSANEQFF.

This chain joins TRBV15 and TRBJ2-7; perhaps TRBD1 as D (6 bases). Germline CDR1 is LNHNV and CDR2 is YYDKDF (reference sequence). Trimming took off 4 bases at V and 2 bases at J, with 15 bases between the two ends. CDR3 length: 15 amino acids. The CDR3 DNA reads as TGTGCCACCAGCATGGTTTCAGGGGTAACCTACGAGCAGTACTTC. Translated: CATSMVSGVTYEQYF.

V usage is TRBV19 and J usage is TRBJ2-5; D not resolved. The germline gives CDR1 LNHDA, CDR2 SQIVND (reference sequence). Trimming stripped 6 bases from V and 6 bases from J, with 5 bases between. The CDR3 length is 10 residues. CDR3 in amino acids: CASRSKTQYF. CDR3 sequence (DNA): TGTGCCAGTAGGTCGAAGACCCAGTACTTC.

The V call is TRBV7-2, the J call TRBJ2-3, with TRBD2 identical over 8 bases. J lost 5 bases, V lost 1 base, and 2 bases had no gene match. Germline CDR1 is SGHTA and CDR2 is FQGNSA. The CDR3 sequence is 14 residues long. Here the CDR3 DNA reads TGTGCCAGCAGCTTAGAAACTAGCGGAGATACGCAGTATTTT. This sequence encodes CASSLETSGDTQYF.

This chain's CDR3 is CASPSRPGDSPIDEQYF. The CDR3 nucleotides read TGTGCCAGCCCTTCGAGACCCGGGGACAGCCCCATCGACGAGCAGTACTTC. The chain combines TRBV5-8 with TRBJ2-7; TRBD1 matches at 7 bases. The CDR3 has 17 amino acids. Germline V gene data show CDR1 as SGHTS and CDR2 as YDEGEE. Germline trimming cut 7 bases from V and 5 bases from J; bases unmatched to any gene: 21.

This chain connects TRBV2 to TRBJ1-5, with D maybe TRBD1 (5 bases). The CDR3 is made up of 15 amino acids. Trimming cost V 2 bases and J 6 bases, with 14 bases left between them. Germline values: CDR1 SNHLY, CDR2 FYNNEI. The CDR3 loop reads CASSEPPGGGQPQHF. Written as DNA, the CDR3 is TGTGCCAGCAGTGAACCGCCCGGGGGAGGTCAGCCCCAGCATTTT.

This clone was observed a single time. The rearrangement uses TRBV7-9 and TRBJ1-2; D perhaps matches TRBD1 (6 bases). The CDR3 covers 15 residues. The germline V gene has CDR1 SEHNR and CDR2 FQNEAQ (reference sequence). Trimming removed 6 bases from V and 7 bases from J, with 21 bases in between. As DNA, the CDR3 is TGTGCCAGCAGTCCCGGTGGGACACCCACTATTGGCTACACCTTC. Translating it yields CASSPGGTPTIGYTF.

In this sample, this clone turned up once. The V call is TRBV30, the J call TRBJ2-5; 8 positions agree with TRBD1. V lost 3 bases and J lost 4; bases outside the gene matches: 4. Per germline, CDR1 GTSNPN and CDR2 SVGIG (reference sequence). The CDR3 has 13 residues. The CDR3 coding sequence is TGTGCCTGGAGCAGACAGGGGCCAGAGACCCAGTACTTC. This gives the protein CAWSRQGPETQYF.

The CDR3 DNA follows: TGCAGCGGCGTAGCGGGAGGGTACGAGCAGTACTTC. Encoded protein: CSGVAGGYEQYF. The rearrangement joins TRBV29-1 to TRBJ2-7, with 11 bases lining up with TRBD2. The CDR3 is 12 amino acids. V dropped 7 bases and J dropped 4; count of bases not matched to a gene: 3. CDR1 and CDR2 (germline): SQVTM, ANQGSEA.